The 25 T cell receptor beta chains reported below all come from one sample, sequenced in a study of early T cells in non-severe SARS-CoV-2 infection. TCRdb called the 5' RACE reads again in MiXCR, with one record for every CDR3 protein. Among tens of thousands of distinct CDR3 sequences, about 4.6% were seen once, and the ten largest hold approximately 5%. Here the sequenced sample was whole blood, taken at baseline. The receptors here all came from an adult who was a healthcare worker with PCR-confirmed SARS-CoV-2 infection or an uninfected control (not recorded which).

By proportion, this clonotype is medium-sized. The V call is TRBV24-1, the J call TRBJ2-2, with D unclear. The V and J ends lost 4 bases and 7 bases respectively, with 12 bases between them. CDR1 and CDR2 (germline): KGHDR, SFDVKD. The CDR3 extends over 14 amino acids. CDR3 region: CATSDPDRGGELFF. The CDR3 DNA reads TGTGCCACCAGTGACCCGGACCGTGGCGGGGAGCTGTTTTTT.

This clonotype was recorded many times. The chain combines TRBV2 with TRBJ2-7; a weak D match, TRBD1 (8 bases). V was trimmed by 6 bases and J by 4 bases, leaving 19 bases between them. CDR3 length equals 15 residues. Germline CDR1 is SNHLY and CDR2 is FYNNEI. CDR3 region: CASRGGTGDLYEQYF. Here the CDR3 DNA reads TGTGCCAGCAGGGGGGGGACAGGAGACCTATACGAGCAGTACTTC.

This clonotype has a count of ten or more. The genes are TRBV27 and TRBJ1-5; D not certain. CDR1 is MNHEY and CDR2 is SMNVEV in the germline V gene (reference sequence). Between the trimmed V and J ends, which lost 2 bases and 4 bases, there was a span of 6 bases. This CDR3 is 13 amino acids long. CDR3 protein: CASSLDLNQPQHF. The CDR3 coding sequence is TGTGCCAGCAGTTTAGACCTTAATCAGCCCCAGCATTTT.

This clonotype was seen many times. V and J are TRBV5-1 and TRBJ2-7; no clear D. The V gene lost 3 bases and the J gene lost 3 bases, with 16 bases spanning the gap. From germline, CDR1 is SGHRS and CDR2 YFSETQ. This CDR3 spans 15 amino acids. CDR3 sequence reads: CASSSEWGPFYEQYF. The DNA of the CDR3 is TGCGCCAGCAGCTCCGAATGGGGTCCCTTCTACGAGCAGTACTTC.

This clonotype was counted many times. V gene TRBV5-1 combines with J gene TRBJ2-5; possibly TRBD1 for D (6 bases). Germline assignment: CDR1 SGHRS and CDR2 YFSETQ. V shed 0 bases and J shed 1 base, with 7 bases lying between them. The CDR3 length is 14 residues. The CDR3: CASSLGRGQETQYF. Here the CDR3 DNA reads TGCGCCAGCAGCTTGGGCAGGGGCCAAGAGACCCAGTACTTC.

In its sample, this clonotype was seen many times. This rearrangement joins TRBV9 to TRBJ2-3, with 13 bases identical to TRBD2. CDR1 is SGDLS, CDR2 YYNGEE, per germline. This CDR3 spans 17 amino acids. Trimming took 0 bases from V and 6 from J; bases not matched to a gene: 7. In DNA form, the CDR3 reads TGTGCCAGCAGCGTAGGAGGGACTAGCGGGGTGGAGGATACGCAGTATTTT. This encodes CASSVGGTSGVEDTQYF.

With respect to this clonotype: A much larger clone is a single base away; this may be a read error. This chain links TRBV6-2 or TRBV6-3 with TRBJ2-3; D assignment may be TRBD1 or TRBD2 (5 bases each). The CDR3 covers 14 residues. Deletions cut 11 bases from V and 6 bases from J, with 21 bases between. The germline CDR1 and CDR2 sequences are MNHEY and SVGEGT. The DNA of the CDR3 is TGTGCCGGCACCCCCCTCCAGGGAGTGGATACGCAGTATTTT. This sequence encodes CAGTPLQGVDTQYF.

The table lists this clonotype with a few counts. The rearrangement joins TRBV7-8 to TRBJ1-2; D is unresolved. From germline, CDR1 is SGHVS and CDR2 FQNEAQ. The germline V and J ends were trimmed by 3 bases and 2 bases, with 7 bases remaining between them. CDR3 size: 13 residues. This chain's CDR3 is CASSFQKNYGYTF. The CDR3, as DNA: TGTGCCAGCAGCTTTCAAAAAAACTATGGCTACACCTTC. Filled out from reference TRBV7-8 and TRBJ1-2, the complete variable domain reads GAGVSQSPRYKVAKRGQDVALRCDPISGHVSLFWYQQALGQGPEFLTYFQNEAQLDKSGLPSDRFFAERPEGSVSTLKIQRTQQEDSAVYLCASSFQKNYGYTFGSGTRLTVV.

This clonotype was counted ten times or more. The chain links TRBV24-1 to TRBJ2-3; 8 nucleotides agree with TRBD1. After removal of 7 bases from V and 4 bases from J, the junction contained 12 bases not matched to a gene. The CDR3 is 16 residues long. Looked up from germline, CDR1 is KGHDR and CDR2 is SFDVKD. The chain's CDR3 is CATSTKDGQGPDTQYF. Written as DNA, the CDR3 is TGTGCCACCAGCACCAAAGACGGACAGGGACCAGATACGCAGTATTTT.

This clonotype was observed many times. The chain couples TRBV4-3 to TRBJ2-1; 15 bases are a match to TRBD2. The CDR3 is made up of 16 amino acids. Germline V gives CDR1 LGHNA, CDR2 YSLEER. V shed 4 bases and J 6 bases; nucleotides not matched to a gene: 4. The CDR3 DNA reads TGCGCCAGCAGCCGTGGGGGACTAGCGGGGGGCAATGAGCAGTTCTTC. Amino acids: CASSRGGLAGGNEQFF.

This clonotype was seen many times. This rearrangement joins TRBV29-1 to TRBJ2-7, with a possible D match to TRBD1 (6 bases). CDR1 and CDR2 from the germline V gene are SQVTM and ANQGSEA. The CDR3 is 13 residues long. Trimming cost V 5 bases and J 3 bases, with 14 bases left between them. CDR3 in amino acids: CSVLTGPNYEQYF. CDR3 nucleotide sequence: TGCAGCGTTTTAACAGGGCCAAACTACGAGCAGTACTTC.

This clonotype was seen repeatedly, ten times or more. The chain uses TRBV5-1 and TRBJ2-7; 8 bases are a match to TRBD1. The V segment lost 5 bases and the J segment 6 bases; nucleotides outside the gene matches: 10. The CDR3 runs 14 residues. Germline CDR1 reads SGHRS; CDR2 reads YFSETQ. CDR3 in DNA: TGCGCCAGCAGTCGCGGGGACAGGAGCTCCGAGCAGTACTTC. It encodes CASSRGDRSSEQYF.

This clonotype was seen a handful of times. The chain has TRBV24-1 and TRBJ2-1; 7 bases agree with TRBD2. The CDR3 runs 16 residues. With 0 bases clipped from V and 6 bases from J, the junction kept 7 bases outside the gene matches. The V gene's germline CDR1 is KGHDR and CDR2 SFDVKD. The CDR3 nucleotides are TGTGCCACCAGTGATTTGGGCGGGGGTCGCGGCAATGAGCAGTTCTTC. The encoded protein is CATSDLGGGRGNEQFF.

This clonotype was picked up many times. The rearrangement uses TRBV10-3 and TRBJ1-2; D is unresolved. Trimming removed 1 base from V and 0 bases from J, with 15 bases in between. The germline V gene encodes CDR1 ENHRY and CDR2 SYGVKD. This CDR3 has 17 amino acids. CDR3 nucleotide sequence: TGTGCCATCAGTGAGTTGCGGAGAACCCAATCTAACTATGGCTACACCTTC. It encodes CAISELRRTQSNYGYTF.

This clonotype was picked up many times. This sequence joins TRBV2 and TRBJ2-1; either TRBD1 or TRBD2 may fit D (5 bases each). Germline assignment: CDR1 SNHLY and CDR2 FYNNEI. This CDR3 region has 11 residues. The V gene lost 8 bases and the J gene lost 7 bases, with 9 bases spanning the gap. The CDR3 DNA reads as TGTGCCAGCGGGGGACCGAATGAGCAGTTCTTC. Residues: CASGGPNEQFF.

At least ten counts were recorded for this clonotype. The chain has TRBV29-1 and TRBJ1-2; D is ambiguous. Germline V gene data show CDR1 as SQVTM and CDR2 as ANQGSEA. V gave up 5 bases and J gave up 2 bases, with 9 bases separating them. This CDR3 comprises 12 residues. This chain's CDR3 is CSVPELNYGYTF. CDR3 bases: TGCAGCGTTCCCGAACTGAACTATGGCTACACCTTC.

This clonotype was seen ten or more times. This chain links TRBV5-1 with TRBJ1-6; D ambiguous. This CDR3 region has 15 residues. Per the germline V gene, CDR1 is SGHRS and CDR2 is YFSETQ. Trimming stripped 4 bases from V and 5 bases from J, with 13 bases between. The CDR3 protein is CASSSRDTNNSPLHF. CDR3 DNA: TGCGCCAGCAGCAGCAGAGACACCAATAATTCACCCCTCCACTTT. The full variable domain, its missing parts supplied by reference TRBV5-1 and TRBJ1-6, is KAGVTQTPRYLIKTRGQQVTLSCSPISGHRSVSWYQQTPGQGLQFLFEYFSETQRNKGNFPGRFSGRQFSNSRSEMNVSTLELGDSALYLCASSSRDTNNSPLHFGNGTRLTVT.

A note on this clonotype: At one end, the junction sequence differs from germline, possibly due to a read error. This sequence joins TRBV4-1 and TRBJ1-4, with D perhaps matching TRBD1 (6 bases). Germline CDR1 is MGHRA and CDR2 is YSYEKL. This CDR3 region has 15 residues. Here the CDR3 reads CASNQLGRGGEKLFF. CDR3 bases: TGCGCCAGCAACCAACTGGGCAGGGGTGGCGAAAAACTGTTTTTT.

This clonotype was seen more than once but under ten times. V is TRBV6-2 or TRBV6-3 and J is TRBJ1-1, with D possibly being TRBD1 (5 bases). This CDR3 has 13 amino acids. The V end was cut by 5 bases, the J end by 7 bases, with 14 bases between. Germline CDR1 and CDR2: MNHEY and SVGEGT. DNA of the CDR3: TGTGCCAGCAGTCGCGACAGCACAAGTGAAGCTTTCTTT. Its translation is CASSRDSTSEAFF.

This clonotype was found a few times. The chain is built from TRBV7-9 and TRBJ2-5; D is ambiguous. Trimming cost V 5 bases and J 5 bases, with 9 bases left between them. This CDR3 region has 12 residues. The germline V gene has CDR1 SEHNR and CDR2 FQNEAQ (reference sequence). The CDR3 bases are TGTGCCAGCAGCGACCCATATGAGACCCAGTACTTC. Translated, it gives CASSDPYETQYF. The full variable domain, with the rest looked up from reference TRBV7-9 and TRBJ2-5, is DTGVSQNPRHKITKRGQNVTFRCDPISEHNRLYWYRQTLGQGPEFLTYFQNEAQLEKSRLLSDRFSAERPKGSFSTLEIQRTEQGDSAMYLCASSDPYETQYFGPGTRLLVL.

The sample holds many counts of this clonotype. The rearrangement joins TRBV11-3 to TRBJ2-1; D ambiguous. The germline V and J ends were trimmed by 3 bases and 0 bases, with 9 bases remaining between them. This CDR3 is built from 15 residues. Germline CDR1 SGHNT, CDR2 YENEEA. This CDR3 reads CASSFDASSYNEQFF. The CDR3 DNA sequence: TGTGCCAGCAGCTTTGATGCTAGCTCCTACAATGAGCAGTTCTTC.

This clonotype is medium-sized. The CDR3 DNA sequence: TGTGCCAGCAGCTTAGCGCGGGCGAACACTGAAGCTTTCTTT. Translation: CASSLARANTEAFF. V is TRBV7-9 and J is TRBJ1-1; unclear D gene. This CDR3 region has 14 residues. Per the germline V gene, CDR1 is SEHNR and CDR2 is FQNEAQ (reference sequence). The V end was cut by 0 bases, the J end by 1 base, with 6 bases between.

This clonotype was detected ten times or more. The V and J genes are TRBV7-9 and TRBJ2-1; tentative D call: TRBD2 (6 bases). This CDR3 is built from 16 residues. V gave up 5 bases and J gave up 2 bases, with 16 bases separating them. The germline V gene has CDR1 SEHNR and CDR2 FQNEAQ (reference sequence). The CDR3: CASSRYSGATYNEQFF. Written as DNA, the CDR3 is TGTGCCAGCAGCCGATATAGCGGAGCAACCTACAATGAGCAGTTCTTC.

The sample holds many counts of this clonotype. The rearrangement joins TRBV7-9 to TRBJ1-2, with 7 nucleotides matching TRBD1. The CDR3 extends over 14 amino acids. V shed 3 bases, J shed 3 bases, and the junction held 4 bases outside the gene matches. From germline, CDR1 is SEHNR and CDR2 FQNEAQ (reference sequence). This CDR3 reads CASSFDRVDYGYTF. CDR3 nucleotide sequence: TGTGCCAGCAGCTTTGACAGGGTCGACTATGGCTACACCTTC.

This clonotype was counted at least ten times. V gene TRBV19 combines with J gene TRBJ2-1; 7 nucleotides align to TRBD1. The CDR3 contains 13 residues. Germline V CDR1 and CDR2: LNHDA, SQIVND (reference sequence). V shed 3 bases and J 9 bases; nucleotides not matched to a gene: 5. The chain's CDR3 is CASSINRGREQFF. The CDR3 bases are TGTGCCAGTAGTATCAACAGGGGCCGTGAGCAGTTCTTC.